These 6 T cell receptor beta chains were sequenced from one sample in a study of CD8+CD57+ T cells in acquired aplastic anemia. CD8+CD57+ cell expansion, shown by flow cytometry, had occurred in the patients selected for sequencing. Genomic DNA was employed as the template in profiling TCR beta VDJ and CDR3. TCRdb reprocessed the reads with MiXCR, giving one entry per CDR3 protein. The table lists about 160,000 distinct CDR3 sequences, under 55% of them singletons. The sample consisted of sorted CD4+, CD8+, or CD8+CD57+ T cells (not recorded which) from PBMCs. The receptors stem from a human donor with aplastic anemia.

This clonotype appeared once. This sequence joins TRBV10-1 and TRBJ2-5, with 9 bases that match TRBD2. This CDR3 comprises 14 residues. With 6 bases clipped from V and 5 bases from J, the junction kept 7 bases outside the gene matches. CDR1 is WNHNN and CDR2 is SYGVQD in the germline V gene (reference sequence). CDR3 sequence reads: CASSRRGGLETQYF. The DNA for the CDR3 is TGCGCCAGCAGCCGGCGGGGGGGCTTGGAGACCCAGTACTTC.

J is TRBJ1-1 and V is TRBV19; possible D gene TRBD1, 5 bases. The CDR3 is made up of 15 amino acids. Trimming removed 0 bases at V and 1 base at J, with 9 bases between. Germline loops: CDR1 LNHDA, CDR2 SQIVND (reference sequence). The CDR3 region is CASSIDGGENTEAFF. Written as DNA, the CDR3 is TGTGCCAGTAGTATAGATGGAGGGGAGAACACTGAAGCTTTCTTT.

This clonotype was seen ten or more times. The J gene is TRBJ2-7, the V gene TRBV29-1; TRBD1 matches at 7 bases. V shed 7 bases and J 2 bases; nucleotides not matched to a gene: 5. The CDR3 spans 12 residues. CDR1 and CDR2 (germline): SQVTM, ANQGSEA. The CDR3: CSAIDRAYEQYF. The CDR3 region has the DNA TGCAGCGCCATAGACAGGGCCTACGAGCAGTACTTC.

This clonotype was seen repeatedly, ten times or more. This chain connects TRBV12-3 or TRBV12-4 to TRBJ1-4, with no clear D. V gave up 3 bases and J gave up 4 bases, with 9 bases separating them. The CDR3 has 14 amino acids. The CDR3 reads CASSLVDVNEKLFF. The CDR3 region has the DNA TGTGCCAGCAGTTTGGTGGACGTTAATGAAAAACTGTTTTTT.

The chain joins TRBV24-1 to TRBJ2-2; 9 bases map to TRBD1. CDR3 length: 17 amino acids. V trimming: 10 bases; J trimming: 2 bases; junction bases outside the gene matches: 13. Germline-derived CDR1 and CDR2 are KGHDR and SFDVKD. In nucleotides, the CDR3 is TGTGCCACGTCATCCCGGGACAGGGTAAAAAACACCGGGGAGCTGTTTTTT. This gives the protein CATSSRDRVKNTGELFF.

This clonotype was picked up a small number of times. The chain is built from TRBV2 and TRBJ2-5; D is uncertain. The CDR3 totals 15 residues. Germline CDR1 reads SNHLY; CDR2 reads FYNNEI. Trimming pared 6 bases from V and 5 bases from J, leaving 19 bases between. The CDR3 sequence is CASRPLVSPAETQYF. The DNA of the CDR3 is TGTGCCAGCAGACCGCTCGTCAGCCCAGCGGAGACCCAGTACTTC.